The clone carrying this T cell receptor (beta chain) occurred once. The antigen is not known. There are 11 residues in the CDR3. Germline-derived CDR1 and CDR2 are MNHNS and SASEGT. V was cut by 6 bases and J by 5 bases, with 8 bases left in between. This entry comes from a study of blood T cells in healthy people across ages. Points from the study as a whole: Long-lived and aged donors differed, with more naive CD4+ cells and higher diversity in the long-lived.

Then a second PCR, running about 6 to 12 cycles, was carried out with a sample-barcoded 5' primer and a J-beta primer mix. Each cDNA molecule received a tag from a template-switch adaptor that had 12 random nucleotides. MiXCR was run by TCRdb on the 5' RACE reads, yielding one entry per CDR3 protein. The sample records around 320,000 distinct CDR3 sequences, around 30% being singletons. The sequencing sample was made of blood. The clonotype was recovered from a woman in her 70s in good health. This chain uses TRBV6-1 with TRBJ2-7; D remains ambiguous. In DNA, the CDR3 is TGTGCCAGCAGGCGACACCACGAGCAGTACTTC. Translation gives CASRRHHEQYF.